The 8 T cell receptor beta chains below all came from one sample that was sequenced in a study of shared clonotypes between healthy human individuals. TCRdb's copy holds only in-frame clones and misses some; the assay was immunoSEQ multiplex PCR. The sample lists roughly 650,000 clones, roughly 97% occurring once. Sequencing used naive CD4+ T cells sorted from blood. Subset denoted: CD45RA+ positively selected. Receptor source: a woman in her twenties or thirties in good health.

This rearrangement joins TRBV11-1 to TRBJ2-5; perhaps D is TRBD1 or TRBD2 (6 bases each). V was cut by 6 bases and J by 5 bases, with 19 bases left in between. CDR3 size: 15 residues. Germline loops: CDR1 SGHAT, CDR2 FQDESV (reference sequence). The CDR3 here is CASRGGPQGGETQYF. CDR3 bases: TGTGCCAGCAGGGGAGGACCACAGGGTGGGGAGACCCAGTACTTC.

The genes are TRBV28 and TRBJ2-7, with TRBD1 as a possible D gene (6 bases). The CDR3 extends over 13 amino acids. Germline V gene lookup returns CDR1 MDHEN and CDR2 SYDVKM. V lost 6 bases and J 2 bases, leaving 11 bases between the germline ends. In DNA form, the CDR3 reads TGTGCCAGCAGGACCGGACAGACCTACGAGCAGTACTTC. Residues: CASRTGQTYEQYF.

The rearrangement joins TRBV10-3 to TRBJ1-5; the match to TRBD1 covers 10 bases. Per germline, CDR1 ENHRY and CDR2 SYGVKD. The CDR3 totals 15 residues. V lost 4 bases to trimming and J lost 5 bases; unmatched junction nucleotides: 5. CDR3 amino acids: CAISAAGTGDQPQHF. Written as DNA, the CDR3 is TGTGCCATCAGTGCCGCCGGGACAGGGGATCAGCCCCAGCATTTT.

The chain employs TRBV23-1 and TRBJ1-4, with 8 bases that match TRBD1. TRBV23-1 is noted as an ORF with a role that remains uncertain. The ends lost 7 bases at V and 7 bases at J; junction bases unmatched: 23. The CDR3 is 19 amino acids. DNA of the CDR3: TGCGCCAGCACTCCCGAGGACAGGGAGTTATACGGGATAGGTGAAAAACTGTTTTTT. Protein: CASTPEDRELYGIGEKLFF.

This sequence joins TRBV7-2 and TRBJ2-7; 8 nucleotides agree with TRBD1. CDR1 is SGHTA, CDR2 FQGNSA, per germline. This CDR3 spans 14 amino acids. V shed 3 bases, J shed 3 bases, and the junction held 4 bases outside the gene matches. CDR3 coding DNA: TGTGCCAGCAGCTTCTACAGGGGGGACTACGAGCAGTACTTC. Amino acids: CASSFYRGDYEQYF.

This chain connects TRBV6-6 to TRBJ2-2; D gene unclear. Between the trimmed V and J ends, which lost 2 bases and 0 bases, there was a span of 7 bases. CDR1 is MNHNY, CDR2 SVGAGI, per germline (reference sequence). The CDR3 is 15 residues long. As DNA, the CDR3 is TGTGCCAGCAGTTACGAGCTCCCGAACACCGGGGAGCTGTTTTTT. Translation gives CASSYELPNTGELFF.

This clone was seen just once. The V gene is TRBV7-9, the J gene TRBJ1-1; possibly TRBD1 for D (5 bases). V was shortened by 2 bases and J by 5 bases, with 9 bases between the two germline ends. The CDR3 length is 13 residues. In germline, CDR1 is SEHNR, CDR2 FQNEAQ (reference sequence). The CDR3 DNA is TGTGCCAGCAGCTTATTAGGGGAGACTGAAGCTTTCTTT. Translating it yields CASSLLGETEAFF.

The V call is TRBV18, the J call TRBJ2-7; 11 bases map to TRBD2. Germline CDR1 reads KGHSH; CDR2 reads LQKENI. This CDR3 has 15 amino acids. J was trimmed by 0 bases and V by 6 bases; bases with no gene match: 4. CDR3 in DNA: TGTGCCAGCTCGTCTACTAGCGGGAGCTCCTACGAGCAGTACTTC. Translated, it gives CASSSTSGSSYEQYF.